This T cell receptor beta chain originates from a study of shared clonotypes between healthy human individuals. Study results and caveats: As a rule, naive subsets had a larger estimated richness than memory subsets.

Comments on this clone: Its antigen is still unknown.

Data came from immunoSEQ multiplex PCR; TCRdb stores just in-frame clones and leaves some out. The data hold 950,000 to 1,300,000 clones, with approximately 70% observed a single time. V dropped 2 bases and J dropped 5 bases, with 3 bases sitting between them. Germline-derived CDR1 and CDR2 are SQVTM and ANQGSEA. This CDR3 comprises 11 residues. Specimen: memory CD4+ T cells sorted from blood. Subset meaning: CD45RA-negative fraction. The gene calls are TRBV29-1 and TRBJ2-2; D unresolved. The receptor was isolated from a man aged 18 to 30 in good health. CDR3 DNA: TGCAGCGTTGAAACGACCGGGGAGCTGTTTTTT. As protein: CSVETTGELFF.